This T cell receptor (beta chain) was retrieved from a study of cytomegalovirus exposure and HLA in healthy donors. Study information: A data release that came early held roughly 80 million unique TCRs from HLA-typed donors. Findings of the study overall: Prior analysis indicated that the majority of TCR beta V segments exhibited productivity approximately 87% or approximately 30% of the time.

PCR involved 60 Vbeta and 13 Jbeta primers. Measured with immunoSEQ multiplex PCR; TCRdb has only the in-frame clones, and not every one. The sample yields hundreds of thousands of clones, roughly four fifths seen once. The ends lost 4 bases at V and 2 bases at J; junction bases unmatched: 7. The CDR3 totals 16 residues. CDR1 is SGHRS and CDR2 is YFSETQ in the germline V gene. In the case of this clone: Its antigen is undetermined.

The TCR originated in a woman in her forties in good health and CMV-seronegative. The sample was PBMCs. V gene TRBV5-1 combines with J gene TRBJ2-5, with 11 bases matching TRBD2. The CDR3 protein is CASSAGLAADQETQYF. The CDR3 bases are TGCGCCAGCAGCGCGGGACTAGCGGCAGATCAAGAGACCCAGTACTTC.